This is a list of T cell receptor beta chains from one sample in a study of blood T cell repertoires in COVID-19. Clones were read by immunoSEQ multiplex PCR, and TCRdb kept only the in-frame ones, dropping some. Of over 75,000 clones in the sample, 89% were seen once. Sequenced sample: peripheral blood. These receptors were obtained from a woman older than 75 with active COVID-19. CDR3s include the opening cysteine and the closing phenylalanine or tryptophan. D genes are given only for firm matches. Not all rows give a size; the values are once, few, many and, for expanded clones, a class.

CDR3 | DNA | size | J | D | V
CASSLGTPNYYEQYF | TGTGCCAGCAGCCTCGGGACACCCAATTACTACGAGCAGTACTTC | - | TRBJ2-7 | - | TRBV3-1/TRBV3-2
CASSLTDNSPLHF | TGTGCCAGCAGTTTAACAGATAATTCACCCCTCCACTTT | - | TRBJ1-6 | - | TRBV12-3/TRBV12-4
CASRGAGPRYGYTF | TGTGCCAGCAGAGGGGCAGGGCCTAGATATGGCTACACCTTC | - | TRBJ1-2 | - | TRBV25-1
CASSLSSPSYEQYF | TGTGCCAGCAGTTTAAGCTCTCCCTCGTACGAGCAGTACTTC | - | TRBJ2-7 | - | TRBV28
CASSPWGVRSSSGNEQFF | TGTGCCAGCAGTCCATGGGGGGTTCGGAGTTCATCGGGGAATGAGCAGTTCTTC | - | TRBJ2-1 | - | TRBV28
CASSLGLAGAETQYF | TGTGCCAGCAGCTTGGGACTAGCGGGAGCGGAGACCCAGTACTTC | - | TRBJ2-5 | TRBD2 | TRBV5-4
CASRASNYGYTF | TGTGCCAGCAGGGCAAGTAACTATGGCTACACCTTC | - | TRBJ1-2 | - | TRBV6-5
CASSPDISYGYTF | TGTGCCAGTAGTCCGGACATTTCCTATGGCTACACCTTC | - | TRBJ1-2 | - | TRBV19
CASREGLEQFF | TGTGCCAGCAGGGAGGGTCTTGAGCAGTTCTTC | - | TRBJ2-1 | - | TRBV7-2
CASSYGRAGEQYF | TGTGCCAGCAGCTACGGGAGGGCCGGGGAGCAGTACTTC | once | TRBJ2-7 | TRBD2 | TRBV7-2
CASSLRAGAIDTQYF | TGTGCCAGCAGCTTACGGGCAGGGGCAATAGATACGCAGTATTTT | - | TRBJ2-3 | - | TRBV7-9
CASSPRQPQGYTF | TGTGCCAGCTCACCACGACAGCCCCAGGGCTACACCTTC | - | TRBJ1-2 | - | TRBV18
CASSLGGGRYGYTF | TGTGCCAGCAGTCTCGGCGGGGGTCGGTATGGCTACACCTTC | once | TRBJ1-2 | - | TRBV28
CASSVGLGAQNEQFF | TGTGCCAGCAGCGTAGGACTAGGGGCGCAGAATGAGCAGTTCTTC | - | TRBJ2-1 | - | TRBV9
CASSYGTSGYEQYF | TGTGCCAGCAGTTACGGGACTAGCGGTTACGAGCAGTACTTC | once | TRBJ2-7 | TRBD2 | TRBV6-2/TRBV6-3
CASSPLRQGQNTEAFF | TGTGCCAGCTCACCTCTGCGACAGGGCCAGAACACTGAAGCTTTCTTT | - | TRBJ1-1 | TRBD1 | TRBV18
CASSENRGNTIYF | TGTGCCAGCAGTGAAAACAGGGGGAACACCATATATTTT | - | TRBJ1-3 | TRBD1 | TRBV6-1
CASSLRQYNSPLHF | TGTGCCAGCAGTTTGCGACAGTATAATTCACCCCTCCACTTT | - | TRBJ1-6 | - | TRBV28
CASSQRGEGTDTQYF | TGTGCCAGCAGCCAACGGGGGGAGGGCACAGATACGCAGTATTTT | - | TRBJ2-3 | TRBD2 | TRBV7-9
CASFPGDRGYGYTF | TGCGCCAGCTTCCCGGGGGACAGAGGCTATGGCTACACCTTC | - | TRBJ1-2 | TRBD1 | TRBV5-1
CASSLGPRGTGELFF | TGTGCCAGCAGCTTAGGGCCTAGAGGAACCGGGGAGCTGTTTTTT | - | TRBJ2-2 | - | TRBV7-2
CASSPRDRALPQHF | TGTGCCAGCAGCCCAAGGGACAGGGCTCTTCCCCAGCATTTT | - | TRBJ1-5 | TRBD1 | TRBV7-8
CAWSVLAPSNEQFF | TGTGCCTGGAGTGTCTTAGCGCCCTCCAATGAGCAGTTCTTC | - | TRBJ2-1 | - | TRBV30
CASSYSNQANTEAFF | TGTGCCAGCAGTTACTCGAATCAGGCGAACACTGAAGCTTTCTTT | - | TRBJ1-1 | - | TRBV6-6
CASSLGSYGYTF | TGCGCCAGCAGCTTGGGCAGCTATGGCTACACCTTC | - | TRBJ1-2 | - | TRBV5-1
CASEGASNQPQHF | TGTGCCAGCGAGGGGGCTAGCAATCAGCCCCAGCATTTT | - | TRBJ1-5 | TRBD1 | TRBV18
CASTPRTGYEQYF | TGTGCCAGCACCCCCCGGACGGGGTACGAGCAGTACTTC | - | TRBJ2-7 | - | TRBV25-1
CAWSLTGELFF | TGTGCCTGGTCTTTGACCGGGGAGCTGTTTTTT | - | TRBJ2-2 | - | TRBV30
CATTRAGELFF | TGTGCCACCACTCGGGCCGGGGAGCTGTTTTTT | - | TRBJ2-2 | - | TRBV6-5
CASSGGGADYHEQFF | TGTGCCAGCAGCGGAGGGGGGGCGGACTATCATGAGCAGTTCTTC | - | TRBJ2-1 | - | TRBV9
CSVGIPGSQETQYF | TGCAGCGTTGGAATCCCAGGGTCCCAAGAGACCCAGTACTTC | - | TRBJ2-5 | - | TRBV29-1